The T cell receptor (beta chain) under discussion was sequenced for a study of blood T cell repertoires in COVID-19. Study information: From T cells, B-cell-depleted T cells, or PBMCs came the material, which was cDNA or gDNA.

The table lists this clone with a few counts. The table came from immunoSEQ multiplex PCR; TCRdb's copy has only in-frame clones and leaves some out. The sample lists 100,000 or so clones, roughly 80% occurring once. Sequencing was done on a sample of peripheral blood. This clonotype originated in a man between 65 and 85 years old with active or convalescent COVID-19.

The CDR3 region is CASRPKTENTIYF. The CDR3 DNA is TGTGCCAGCAGACCAAAAACAGAGAACACCATATATTTT. The chain links TRBV3-1 (or the pseudogene TRBV3-2) to TRBJ1-3; D not resolved. V was shortened by 6 bases and J by 7 bases, with 13 bases between the two germline ends. Germline V gene data show CDR1 as LGHDT and CDR2 as YNNKEL (reference sequence). This CDR3 is 13 amino acids long.